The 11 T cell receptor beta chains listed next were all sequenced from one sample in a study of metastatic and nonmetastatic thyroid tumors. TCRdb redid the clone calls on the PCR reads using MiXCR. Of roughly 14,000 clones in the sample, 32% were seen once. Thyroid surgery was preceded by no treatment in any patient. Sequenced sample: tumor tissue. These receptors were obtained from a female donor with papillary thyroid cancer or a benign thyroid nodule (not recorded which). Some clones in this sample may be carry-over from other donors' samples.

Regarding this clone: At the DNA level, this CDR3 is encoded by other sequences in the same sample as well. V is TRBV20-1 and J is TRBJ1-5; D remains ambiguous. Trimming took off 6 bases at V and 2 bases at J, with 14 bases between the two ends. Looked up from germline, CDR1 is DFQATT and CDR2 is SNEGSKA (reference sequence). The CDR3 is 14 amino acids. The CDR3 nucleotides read TGCAGTGCGATTCCAGGTGGCCGCAATCAGCCCCAGCATTTT. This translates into CSAIPGGRNQPQHF.

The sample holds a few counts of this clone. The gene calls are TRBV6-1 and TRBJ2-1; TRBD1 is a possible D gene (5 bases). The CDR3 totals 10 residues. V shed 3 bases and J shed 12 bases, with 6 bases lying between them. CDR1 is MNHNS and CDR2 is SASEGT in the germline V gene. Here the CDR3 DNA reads TGTGCCAGCAGTGAGGGGCGGCAGTTCTTC. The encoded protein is CASSEGRQFF.

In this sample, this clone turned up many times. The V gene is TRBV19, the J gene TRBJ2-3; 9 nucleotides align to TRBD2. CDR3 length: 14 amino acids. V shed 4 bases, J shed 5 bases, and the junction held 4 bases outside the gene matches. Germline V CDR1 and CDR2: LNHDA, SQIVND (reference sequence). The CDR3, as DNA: TGTGCCAGTAGTACATATAGCGGGAGAGATACGCAGTATTTT. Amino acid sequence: CASSTYSGRDTQYF.

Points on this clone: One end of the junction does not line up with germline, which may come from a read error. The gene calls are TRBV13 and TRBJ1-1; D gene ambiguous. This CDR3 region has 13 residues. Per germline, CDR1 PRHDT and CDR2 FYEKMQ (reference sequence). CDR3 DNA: TGTGTCAGCAGCCATATGGGCAACACTGAAGCTCTCTTT. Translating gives CVSSHMGNTEALF.

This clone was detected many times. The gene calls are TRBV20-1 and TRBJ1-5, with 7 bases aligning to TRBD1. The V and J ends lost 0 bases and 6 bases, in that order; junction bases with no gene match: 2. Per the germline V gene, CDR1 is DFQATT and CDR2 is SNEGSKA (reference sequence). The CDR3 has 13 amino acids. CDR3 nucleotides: TGCAGTGCTAGAGAGACAGGGATTCAGCCCCAGCATTTT. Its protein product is CSARETGIQPQHF.

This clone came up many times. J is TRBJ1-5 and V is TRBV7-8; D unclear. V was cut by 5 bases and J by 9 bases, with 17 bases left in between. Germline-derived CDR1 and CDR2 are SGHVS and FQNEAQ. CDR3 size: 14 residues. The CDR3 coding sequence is TGTGCCAGCAGCGTCCGAAGCGGCACGGGGCCCCAGCATTTT. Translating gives CASSVRSGTGPQHF.

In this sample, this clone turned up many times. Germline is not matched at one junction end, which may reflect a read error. The CDR3 here is CANSYTVRNTEAFF. In DNA form, the CDR3 reads TGTGCCAACAGTTACACAGTTCGGAACACTGAAGCTTTCTTT. The rearrangement links TRBV6-6 to TRBJ1-1; D call uncertain. This CDR3 comprises 14 residues. CDR1 and CDR2 from the germline V gene are MNHNY and SVGAGI (reference sequence).

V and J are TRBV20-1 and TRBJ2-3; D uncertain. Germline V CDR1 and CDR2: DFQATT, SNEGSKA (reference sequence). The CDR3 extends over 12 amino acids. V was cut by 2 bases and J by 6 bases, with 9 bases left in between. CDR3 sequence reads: CSARINADTQYF. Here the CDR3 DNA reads TGCAGTGCTAGAATAAACGCGGATACGCAGTATTTT.

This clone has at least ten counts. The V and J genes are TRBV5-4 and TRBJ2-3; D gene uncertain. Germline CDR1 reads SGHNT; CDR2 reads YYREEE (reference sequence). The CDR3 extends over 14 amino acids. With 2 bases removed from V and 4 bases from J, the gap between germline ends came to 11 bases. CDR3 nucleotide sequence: TGTGCCAGCAGCTTAACGAGTGGTCCAGATACGCAGTATTTT. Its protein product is CASSLTSGPDTQYF.

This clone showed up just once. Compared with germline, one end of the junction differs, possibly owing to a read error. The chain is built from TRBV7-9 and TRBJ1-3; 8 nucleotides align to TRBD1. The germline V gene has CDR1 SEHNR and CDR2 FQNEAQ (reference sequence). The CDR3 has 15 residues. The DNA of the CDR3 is TGTGCTAGCATCCCTCCGACAGGGGTGGGAAACACCATATATTTT. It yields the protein CASIPPTGVGNTIYF.

The CDR3 is CASSPQRLNTEAFF. As DNA, the CDR3 is TGTGCCAGCAGCCCTCAAAGATTGAACACTGAAGCTTTCTTT. This chain connects TRBV14 to TRBJ1-1; D ambiguous. V lost 4 bases and J lost 0, with 9 bases in between. Germline V lookup: CDR1 SGHDN, CDR2 FVKESK. This CDR3 comprises 14 residues.